This is a list of T cell receptor beta chains from one sample in a study of Ad26.COV2.S vaccination and SARS-CoV-2 variants. Here immunoSEQ multiplex PCR was the method, and the copy in TCRdb shows in-frame clones only, minus some. The table has about 350,000 clones, 86% seen once. The material was peripheral blood, obtained in a trial of Ad26.COV2.S vaccine versus placebo. These receptors originate from a person aged 18-60 years who received the Ad26.COV2.S COVID-19 vaccine or a placebo. CDR3s leave out the opening cysteine and the closing phenylalanine or tryptophan.

v_call cdr3_aa
TRBV29-1 SVDLSGQGSEQF
TRBV7-9 ASSTGGGGTEAF
TRBV5-1 ASSLVADNNEQF
TRBV27 ASSLYRDTDTQY
TRBV14 ASRLRDAANEKLF
TRBV5-7 ASSLAGSLSRGYT
TRBV28 ASSSSSGNSYEQY
TRBV11-2 ASSPTGVGGYT
TRBV3-1/TRBV3-2 ASSLWTYGGEQY
TRBV7-2 ASSLYLTGGYEQY
TRBV27 ASSYQRGLYAETQY
TRBV6-6 ASSPRQGAIYGYT
TRBV4-3 ASSQEGAATTNYGYT
TRBV7-2 ASSLEAGIYYGYT
TRBV27 ASSLSWGGIPGELF
TRBV5-1 ASSLGTSEYEQY
TRBV4-3 ASSQEFSFLADEQF
TRBV6-5 ASTPSGGFYEQY
TRBV9 ASSVGDRGYSPLH
TRBV15 ATSPGQGFEQY
TRBV5-1 ASSISSGSSYNEQF
TRBV19 ASKLAGENTGELF
TRBV20-1 SAREGEGYT
TRBV12-3/TRBV12-4 ASGPGGNQPQH
TRBV7-2 ASSLYTDTQY
TRBV4-1 ASSQVGASGNTDTQY
TRBV7-9 ASSSDRMFGNTIY
TRBV11-1 ASSSGQRGSPLH
TRBV3-1/TRBV3-2 ASSTGADTQY
TRBV6-6 ASGGQANTGELF
TRBV7-2 ASSTRGFTDTQY
TRBV19 ASSIYGDYNEQF
TRBV6-2/TRBV6-3 ASSPDSRNNSPLH
TRBV4-3 ASSHQYGTGNNEQF
TRBV6-5 ASTGTLSYEQY
TRBV19 ASSIATGITYEQY
TRBV4-2 ASSLALGGADTQY
TRBV6-5 ASSYRPGGVSTEAF
TRBV21-1 ASSKGRTNGVATNEKLF
TRBV7-2 ASAASTDTQY
TRBV7-3 ASSSTVGTDTQY
TRBV7-9 ASSLVSLQTTNYGYT
TRBV6-2/TRBV6-3 ASSPQGALFYEQY
TRBV19 ASSIDRASYNEQF
TRBV19 ASSIYPQGGDTEAF
TRBV11-3 ASSPRHHTEAF
TRBV7-3 ASSRRTPGDTQY
TRBV7-2 ASSHPPRLYEQY
TRBV5-1 ASRETGGDEKLF